This TCR beta chain was observed in a study of blood T cell repertoires in COVID-19 (dated by TCRdb to 2019 to 2021). Turning to the overall study: Collaborator samples came from the United States, Italy and Spain and covered acute and convalescent phases of COVID-19. The dataset comprised deeply sampled blood TCRbeta repertoires from subjects exposed to, actively infected with, or recovered from COVID-19. Samples came from the ongoing ImmuneRACE study (first 160 participants) plus 1,254 subjects from 6 global collaborators. A freely available public database, intended as a resource for researchers studying the immune response to SARS-CoV-2, is where the repertoires were released. The sample metadata nearly always contained a de-identified subject ID, COVID-19 status, age in years and sex. Where HLA class I and class II types were available, the types were taken from metadata supplied by the sample provider, not from assay-based typing. The prospective study material was composed of cDNA or gDNA derived from T cells, B-cell-depleted T cells, or PBMCs.

Collaborating institutions collected whole blood in K2EDTA tubes following their own protocols. Collaborator samples were shipped for TCRbeta analysis as frozen whole blood, isolated PBMCs, or DNA extracted from either sample type. Reading from cysteine to phenylalanine, the CDR3 counts 17 amino acids. Just the 51-base CDR3 DNA is kept, in frame starting at base 1. From the germline V gene, CDR1 is SGHRS and CDR2 is YFSETQ. V is trimmed back by 4 bases and J by 0 bases, and the junction contains 5 bases that no gene match accounts for. This clone was seen more than once but under ten times. The antigen this receptor binds is unknown. Base qualities are missing; no much larger clone stands one base away. TCRbeta CDR3 regions were amplified from genomic DNA using the immunoSEQ Assay, a bias-controlled multiplex PCR. Regarding the original processing steps: Nucleated cell counts per sample were estimated from amplification of reference gene primers within the assay. Sequence reads were collapsed and filtered to measure the absolute abundance of every unique TCRbeta CDR3 rearrangement. For each sample, productive Simpson clonality was calculated as the square root of Simpson's diversity index over productive rearrangements. Drawn from immuneACCESS, this table holds only the in-frame rearrangements with V and J called that TCRdb kept. Clones are partly lost; checked studies trace under half to an unresolved V gene and leave the rest unexplained. D and trimming were read from the DNA, whereas the V and J calls and clone size are those reported in that table. The sample table contains 80,000 to 100,000 clones; only one count was recorded for 70% to 85% of them. The ten largest account for about a tenth of the sample.

What the work shows at the level of the full study, not this receptor alone: How much clinical and demographic metadata was included differed by source and by participant, and the metadata was provided uncurated.

The source is a man in his 70s with active or convalescent COVID-19. This chain is built from TRBV5-1 and TRBJ2-1, with TRBD2 identical over 12 junction bases. Sequenced input: peripheral blood. The CDR3 has the sequence CASSPGLAGFSYNEQFF. The nucleotide sequence is given as TGCGCCAGCAGCCCTGGACTAGCGGGGTTCTCCTACAATGAGCAGTTCTTC.